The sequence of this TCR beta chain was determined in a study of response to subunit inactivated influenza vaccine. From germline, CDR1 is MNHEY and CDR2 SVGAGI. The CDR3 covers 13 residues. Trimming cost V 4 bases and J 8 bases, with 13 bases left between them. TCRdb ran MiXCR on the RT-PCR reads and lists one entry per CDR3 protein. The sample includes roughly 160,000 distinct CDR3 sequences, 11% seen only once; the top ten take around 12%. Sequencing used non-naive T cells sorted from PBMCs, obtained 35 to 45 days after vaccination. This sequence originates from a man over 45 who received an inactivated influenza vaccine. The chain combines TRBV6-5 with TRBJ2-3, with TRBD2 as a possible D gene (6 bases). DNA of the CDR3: TGTGCCAGCAGTTCCCTTTTTAGCGGTACGCAGTATTTT. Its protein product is CASSSLFSGTQYF.